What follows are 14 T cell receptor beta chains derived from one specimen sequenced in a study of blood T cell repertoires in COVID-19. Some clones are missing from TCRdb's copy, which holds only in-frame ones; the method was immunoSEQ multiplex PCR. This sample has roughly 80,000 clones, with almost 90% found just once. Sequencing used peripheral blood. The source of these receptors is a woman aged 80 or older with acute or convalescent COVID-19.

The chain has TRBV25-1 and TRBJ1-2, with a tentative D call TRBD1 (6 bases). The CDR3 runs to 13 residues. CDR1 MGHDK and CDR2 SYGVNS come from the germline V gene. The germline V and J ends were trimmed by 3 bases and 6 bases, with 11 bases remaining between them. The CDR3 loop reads CASSDNRADGYTF. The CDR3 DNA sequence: TGTGCCAGCAGTGATAACAGGGCGGATGGCTACACCTTC.

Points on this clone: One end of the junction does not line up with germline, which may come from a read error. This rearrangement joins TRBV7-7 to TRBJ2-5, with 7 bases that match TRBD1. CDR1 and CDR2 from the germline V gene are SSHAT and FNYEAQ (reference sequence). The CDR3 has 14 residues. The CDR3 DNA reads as TGTGCTAGCAGCTTAGGGACAGTTAAAGAGACCCAGTACTTC. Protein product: CASSLGTVKETQYF.

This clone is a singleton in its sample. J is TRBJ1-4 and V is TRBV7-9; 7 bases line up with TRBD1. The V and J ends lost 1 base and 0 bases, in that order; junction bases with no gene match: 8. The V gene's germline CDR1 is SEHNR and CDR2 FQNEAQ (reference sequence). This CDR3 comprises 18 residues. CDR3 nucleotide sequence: TGTGCCAGCAGCTTAGAAGGGGGCGCAGGGGCAACTAATGAAAAACTGTTTTTT. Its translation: CASSLEGGAGATNEKLFF.

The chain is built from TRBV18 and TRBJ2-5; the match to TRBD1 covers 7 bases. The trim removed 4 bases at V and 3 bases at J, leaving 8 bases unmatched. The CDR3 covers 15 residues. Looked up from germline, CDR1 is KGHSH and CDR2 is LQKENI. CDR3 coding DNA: TGTGCCAGCTCACGAACGACAGGGCCTGAAGAGACCCAGTACTTC. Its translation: CASSRTTGPEETQYF.

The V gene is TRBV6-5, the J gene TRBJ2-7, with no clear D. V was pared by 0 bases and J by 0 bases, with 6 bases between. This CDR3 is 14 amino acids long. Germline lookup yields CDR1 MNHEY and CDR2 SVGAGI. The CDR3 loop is CASSYSSTSYEQYF. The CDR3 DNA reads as TGTGCCAGCAGTTACTCATCTACCTCCTACGAGCAGTACTTC.

The CDR3 DNA reads TGCGCCAGCAGCCAACAAGGGGTCATGAACACTGAAGCTTTCTTT. Residues: CASSQQGVMNTEAFF. V is TRBV4-1 and J is TRBJ1-1, with TRBD1 as a possible D gene (5 bases). CDR3 size: 15 residues. Per germline, CDR1 MGHRA and CDR2 YSYEKL. Between the trimmed V and J ends, which lost 2 bases and 0 bases, there was a span of 10 bases.

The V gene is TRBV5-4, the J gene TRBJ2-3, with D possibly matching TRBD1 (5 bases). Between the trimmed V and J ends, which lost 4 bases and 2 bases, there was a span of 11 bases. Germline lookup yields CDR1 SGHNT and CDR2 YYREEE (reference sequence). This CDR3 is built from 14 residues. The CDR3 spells CASSPRQNTDTQYF. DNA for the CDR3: TGTGCCAGCAGCCCTAGACAGAACACAGATACGCAGTATTTT.

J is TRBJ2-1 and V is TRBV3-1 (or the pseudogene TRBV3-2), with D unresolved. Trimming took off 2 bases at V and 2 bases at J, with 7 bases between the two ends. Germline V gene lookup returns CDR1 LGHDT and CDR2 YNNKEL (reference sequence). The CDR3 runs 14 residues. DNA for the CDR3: TGTGCCAGCAGCCAACGCGCCACCTACAATGAGCAGTTCTTC. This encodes CASSQRATYNEQFF.

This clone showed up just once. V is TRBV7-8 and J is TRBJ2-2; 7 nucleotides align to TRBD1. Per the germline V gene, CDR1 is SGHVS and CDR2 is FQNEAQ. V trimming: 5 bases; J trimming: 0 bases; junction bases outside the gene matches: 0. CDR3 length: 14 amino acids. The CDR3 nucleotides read TGTGCCAGCAGCGGGACAGCGAACACCGGGGAGCTGTTTTTT. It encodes CASSGTANTGELFF. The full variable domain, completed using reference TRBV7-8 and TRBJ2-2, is GAGVSQSPRYKVAKRGQDVALRCDPISGHVSLFWYQQALGQGPEFLTYFQNEAQLDKSGLPSDRFFAERPEGSVSTLKIQRTQQEDSAVYLCASSGTANTGELFFGEGSRLTVL.

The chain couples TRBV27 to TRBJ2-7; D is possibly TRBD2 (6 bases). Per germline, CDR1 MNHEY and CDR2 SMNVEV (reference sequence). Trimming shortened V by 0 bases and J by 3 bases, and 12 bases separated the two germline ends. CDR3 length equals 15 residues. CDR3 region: CASSLSWEDFYEQYF. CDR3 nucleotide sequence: TGTGCCAGCAGTTTATCGTGGGAGGATTTCTACGAGCAGTACTTC.

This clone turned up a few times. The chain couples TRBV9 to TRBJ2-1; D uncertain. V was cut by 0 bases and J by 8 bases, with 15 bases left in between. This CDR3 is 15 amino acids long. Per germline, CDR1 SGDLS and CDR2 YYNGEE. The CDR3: CASSVAPYYSDEQFF. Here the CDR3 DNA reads TGTGCCAGCAGCGTAGCCCCGTACTATTCCGATGAGCAGTTCTTC. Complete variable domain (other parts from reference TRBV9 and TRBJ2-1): DSGVTQTPKHLITATGQRVTLRCSPRSGDLSVYWYQQSLDQGLQFLIQYYNGEERAKGNILERFSAQQFPDLHSELNLSSLELGDSALYFCASSVAPYYSDEQFFGPGTRLTVL.

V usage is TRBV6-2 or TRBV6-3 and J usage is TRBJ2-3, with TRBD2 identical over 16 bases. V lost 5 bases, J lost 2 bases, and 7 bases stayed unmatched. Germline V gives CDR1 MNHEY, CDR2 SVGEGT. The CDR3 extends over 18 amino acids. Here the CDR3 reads CASSTGTSGGAATDTQYF. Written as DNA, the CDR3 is TGTGCCAGCAGTACCGGGACTAGCGGGGGGGCCGCCACAGATACGCAGTATTTT.

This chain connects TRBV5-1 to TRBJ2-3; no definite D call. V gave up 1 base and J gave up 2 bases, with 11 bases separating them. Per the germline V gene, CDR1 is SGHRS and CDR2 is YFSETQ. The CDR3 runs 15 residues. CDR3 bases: TGCGCCAGCAGCTTGTCCCTCCAGGTCACAGATACGCAGTATTTT. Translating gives CASSLSLQVTDTQYF. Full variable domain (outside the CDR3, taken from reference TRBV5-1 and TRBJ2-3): KAGVTQTPRYLIKTRGQQVTLSCSPISGHRSVSWYQQTPGQGLQFLFEYFSETQRNKGNFPGRFSGRQFSNSRSEMNVSTLELGDSALYLCASSLSLQVTDTQYFGPGTRLTVL.

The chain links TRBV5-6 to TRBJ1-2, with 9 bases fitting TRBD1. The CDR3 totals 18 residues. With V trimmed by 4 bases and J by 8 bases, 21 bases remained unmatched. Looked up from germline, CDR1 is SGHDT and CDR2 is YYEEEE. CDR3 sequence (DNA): TGTGCCAGCAGCCCCACCCCGGGACTCCCACAGGGGGCCGGGGGCTACACCTTC. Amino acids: CASSPTPGLPQGAGGYTF.